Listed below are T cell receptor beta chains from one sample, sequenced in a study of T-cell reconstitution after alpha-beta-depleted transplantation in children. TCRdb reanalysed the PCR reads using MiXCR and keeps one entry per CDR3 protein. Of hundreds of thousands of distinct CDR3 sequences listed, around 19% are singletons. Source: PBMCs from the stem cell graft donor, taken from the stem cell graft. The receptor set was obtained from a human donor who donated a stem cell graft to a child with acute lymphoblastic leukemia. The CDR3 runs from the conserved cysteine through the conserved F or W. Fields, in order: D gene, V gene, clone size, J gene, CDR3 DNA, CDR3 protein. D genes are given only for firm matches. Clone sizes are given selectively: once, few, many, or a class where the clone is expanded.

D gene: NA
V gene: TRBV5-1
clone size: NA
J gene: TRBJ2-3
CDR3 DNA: TGCGCCAGCAGCTTTGAGGGCAGGGGAGCAGATACGCAGTATTTT
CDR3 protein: CASSFEGRGADTQYF

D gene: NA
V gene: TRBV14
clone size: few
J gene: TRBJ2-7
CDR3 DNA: TGTGCCAGCAGCCGCGGGGTTCCCTACGAGCAGTACTTC
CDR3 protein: CASSRGVPYEQYF

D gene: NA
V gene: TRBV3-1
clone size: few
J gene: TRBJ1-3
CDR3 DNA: TGTGCCAGCAGCCAGGAACCTGGAAACACCATATATTTT
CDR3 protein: CASSQEPGNTIYF

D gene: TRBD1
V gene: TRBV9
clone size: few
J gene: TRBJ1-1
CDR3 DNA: TGTGCCAGCAGCGTAGGGGACAGGAAAGCTTTCTTT
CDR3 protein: CASSVGDRKAFF

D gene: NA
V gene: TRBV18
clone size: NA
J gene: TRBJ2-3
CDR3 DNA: TGTGCCAGCGGGCGGGATACGCAGTATTTT
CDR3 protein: CASGRDTQYF

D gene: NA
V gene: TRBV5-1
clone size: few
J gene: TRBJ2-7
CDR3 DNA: TGCGCCAGCAGCTTGTACGCGGGAAGGGGCGAGCAGTACTTC
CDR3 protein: CASSLYAGRGEQYF

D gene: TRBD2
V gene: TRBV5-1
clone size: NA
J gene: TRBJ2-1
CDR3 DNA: TGCGCCAGCAGCCCCCCTTTAGGGGAGGGCTCCTACAATGAGCAGTTCTTC
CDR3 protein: CASSPPLGEGSYNEQFF

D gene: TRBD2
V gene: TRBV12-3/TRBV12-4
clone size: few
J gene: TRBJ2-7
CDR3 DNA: TGTGCCAGCAGAGGTAGCGGGACCACCTTGTACTTC
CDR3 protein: CASRGSGTTLYF

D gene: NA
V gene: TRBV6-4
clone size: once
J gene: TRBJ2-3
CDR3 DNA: TGTGCCAGCAGTGACTCATCCTCAGGGGGCACAGATACGCAGTATTTT
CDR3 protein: CASSDSSSGGTDTQYF

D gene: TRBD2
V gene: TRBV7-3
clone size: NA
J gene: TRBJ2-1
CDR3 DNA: TGTGCCAGCAGCCTCCCCGTAGCGGGAGGGCCCGATGAGCAGTTCTTC
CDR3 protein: CASSLPVAGGPDEQFF

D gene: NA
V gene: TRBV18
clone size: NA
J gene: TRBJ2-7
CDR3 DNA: TGTGCCAGCTCACTTGGCGGAAGAAGCGAGCAGTACTTC
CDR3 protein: CASSLGGRSEQYF

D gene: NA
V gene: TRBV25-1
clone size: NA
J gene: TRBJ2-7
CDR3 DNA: TGTGCCAGCAGTGAATTACCCGGGGGCGAGCAGTACTTC
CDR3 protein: CASSELPGGEQYF

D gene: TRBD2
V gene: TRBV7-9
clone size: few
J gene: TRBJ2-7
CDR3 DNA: TGTGCCAGCAGCGCGGCGGGAGGCCCCGGGAAGCAGTACTTC
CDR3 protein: CASSAAGGPGKQYF

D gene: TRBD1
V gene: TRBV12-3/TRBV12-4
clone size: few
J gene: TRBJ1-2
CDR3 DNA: TGTGCCAGCAGAGAATGGACAGGGGGAACCTATGGCTACACCTTC
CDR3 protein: CASREWTGGTYGYTF

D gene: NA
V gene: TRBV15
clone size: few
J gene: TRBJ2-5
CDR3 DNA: TGTGCCACCAGCGGGGTCCAAGAGACCCAGTACTTC
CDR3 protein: CATSGVQETQYF

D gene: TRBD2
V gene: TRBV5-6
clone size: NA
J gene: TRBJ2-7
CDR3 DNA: TGTGCCAGCAGCTTGGTTTATCGGGAGGACGAGCAGTACTTC
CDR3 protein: CASSLVYREDEQYF

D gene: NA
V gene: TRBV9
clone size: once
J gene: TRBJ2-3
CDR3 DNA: TGTGCCAGCAGCCTAGACAGGCCCACAGATACGCAGTATTTT
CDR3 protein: CASSLDRPTDTQYF

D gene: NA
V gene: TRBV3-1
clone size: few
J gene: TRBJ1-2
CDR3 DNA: TGTGCCAGCAGCCAGGGTTTGAGGAATGGCTACACCTTC
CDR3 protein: CASSQGLRNGYTF

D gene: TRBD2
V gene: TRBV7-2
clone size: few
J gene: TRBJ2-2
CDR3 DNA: TGTGCCAGCAGCCCGCGGGGGGCTAGAACCGGGGAGCTGTTTTTT
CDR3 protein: CASSPRGARTGELFF

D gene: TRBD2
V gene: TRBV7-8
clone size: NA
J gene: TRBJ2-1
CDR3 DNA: TGTGCCAGCAGCTTTTTCCTAGCGGGAGTCAATGAGCAGTTCTTC
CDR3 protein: CASSFFLAGVNEQFF

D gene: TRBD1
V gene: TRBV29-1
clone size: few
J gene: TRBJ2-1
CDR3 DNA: TGCAGCGTCGACCCGGGACAGGGTTCTGGCGGCTCCCCAATTTTCTCCTACAATGAGCAGTTCTTC
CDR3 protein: CSVDPGQGSGGSPIFSYNEQFF

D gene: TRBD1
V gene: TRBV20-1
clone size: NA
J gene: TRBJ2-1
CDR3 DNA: TGCAGTGCTAGAACCGACAGGGATATCAATGAGCAGTTCTTC
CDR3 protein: CSARTDRDINEQFF

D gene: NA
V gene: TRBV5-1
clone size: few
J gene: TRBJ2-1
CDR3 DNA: TGCGCCAGCAGCTTGGCCCGGGGCGGAATCGGCAATGAGCAGTTCTTC
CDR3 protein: CASSLARGGIGNEQFF

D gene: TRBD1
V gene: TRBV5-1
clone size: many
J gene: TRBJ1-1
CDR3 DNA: TGCGCCAGCGGACAGGGAGTGAACACTGAAGCTTTCTTT
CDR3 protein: CASGQGVNTEAFF

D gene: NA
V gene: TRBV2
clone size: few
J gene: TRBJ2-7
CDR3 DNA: TGTGCCAGCAGTGAGGGCAGGGTGGCCTACGAGCAGTACTTC
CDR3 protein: CASSEGRVAYEQYF

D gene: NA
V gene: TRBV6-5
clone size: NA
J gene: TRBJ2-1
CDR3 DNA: TGTGCCAGCAGTTACGGGTCGGGCTCCTACAATGAGCAGTTCTTC
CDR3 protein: CASSYGSGSYNEQFF

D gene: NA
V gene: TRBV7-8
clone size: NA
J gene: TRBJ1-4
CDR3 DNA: TGTGCCAGCAGCCTAAGTGGGGACGGCACTAGGGAAAAACTGTTTTTT
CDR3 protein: CASSLSGDGTREKLFF

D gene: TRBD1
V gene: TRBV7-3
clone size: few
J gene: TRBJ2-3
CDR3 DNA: TGTGCCAGCAGCCCCAGGGTTCACTCGGGACAGGGGAGGTCGGGTACGCAGTATTTT
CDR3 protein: CASSPRVHSGQGRSGTQYF

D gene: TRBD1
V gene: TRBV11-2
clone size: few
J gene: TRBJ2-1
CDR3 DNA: TGTGCCAGCAGCTTACCTGTGGGACAGGGGGCAAATGAGCAGTTCTTC
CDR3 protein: CASSLPVGQGANEQFF

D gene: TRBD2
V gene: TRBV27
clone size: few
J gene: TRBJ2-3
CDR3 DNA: TGTGCCAGCAGTTTAGAGCTAGCGGGAGAGTCAGATACGCAGTATTTT
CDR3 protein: CASSLELAGESDTQYF

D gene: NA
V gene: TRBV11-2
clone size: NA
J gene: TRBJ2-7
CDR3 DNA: TGTGCCAGCAGCTTAGTAAACGAGCAGTACTTC
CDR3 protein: CASSLVNEQYF

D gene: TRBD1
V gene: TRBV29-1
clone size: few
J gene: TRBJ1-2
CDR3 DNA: TGCAGCGTTGAGGGGACAGGGAACTATGGCTACACCTTC
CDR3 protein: CSVEGTGNYGYTF

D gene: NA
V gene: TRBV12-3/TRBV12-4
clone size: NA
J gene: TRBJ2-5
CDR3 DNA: TGTACCAGCAGTTTTATTTGGGCCAGCGGGACATCTAAACAAGAGACCCAGTACTTC
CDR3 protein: CTSSFIWASGTSKQETQYF

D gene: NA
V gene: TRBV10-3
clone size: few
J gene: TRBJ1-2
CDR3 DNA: TGTGCCATCAGTGAGCCGGTCGGGGTTTCAAATTATGGCTACACCTTC
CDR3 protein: CAISEPVGVSNYGYTF

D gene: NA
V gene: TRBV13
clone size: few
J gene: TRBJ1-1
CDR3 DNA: TGTGCCAGCAGCTCAGGAGGGAGCCCAGACACTGAAGCTTTCTTT
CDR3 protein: CASSSGGSPDTEAFF

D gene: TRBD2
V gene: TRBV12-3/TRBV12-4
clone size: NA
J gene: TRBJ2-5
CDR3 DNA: TGTGCCAGCAGTTGGGGACAAATAGCGGGAGGCCACCAAGAGACCCAGTACTTC
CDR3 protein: CASSWGQIAGGHQETQYF

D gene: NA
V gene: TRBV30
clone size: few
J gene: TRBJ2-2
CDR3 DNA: TGTGCCTGGAGCGCAGGGGCCGGGGAGCTGTTTTTT
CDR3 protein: CAWSAGAGELFF

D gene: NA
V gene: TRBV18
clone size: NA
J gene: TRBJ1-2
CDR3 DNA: TGTGCCAGCTCACCCGCAGTAGGCAGGGCTAATGGCTACACCTTC
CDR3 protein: CASSPAVGRANGYTF

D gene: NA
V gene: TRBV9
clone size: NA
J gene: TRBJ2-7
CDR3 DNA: TGTGCCAGCAGCAGAGGGTCCGACGAGCAGTACTTC
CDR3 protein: CASSRGSDEQYF

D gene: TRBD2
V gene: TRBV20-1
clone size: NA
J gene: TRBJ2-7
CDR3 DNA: TGCAGTGCTAGAGATGTCGGGAGGGTCTCTTACGAGCAGTACTTC
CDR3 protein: CSARDVGRVSYEQYF

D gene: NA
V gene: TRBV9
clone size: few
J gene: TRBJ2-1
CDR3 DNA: TGTGCCAGCAGCGTCCGGACGGACACTCTCTACAATGAGCAGTTCTTC
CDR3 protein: CASSVRTDTLYNEQFF

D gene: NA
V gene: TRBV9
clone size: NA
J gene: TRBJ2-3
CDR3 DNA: TGTGCCAGCAGCGCGAGTCCAGATACGCAGTATTTT
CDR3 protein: CASSASPDTQYF

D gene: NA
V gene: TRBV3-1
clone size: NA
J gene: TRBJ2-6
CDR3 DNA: TGTGCCAGCAGCCCGCGGGCTGGGGCCAACGTCCTGACTTTC
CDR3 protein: CASSPRAGANVLTF

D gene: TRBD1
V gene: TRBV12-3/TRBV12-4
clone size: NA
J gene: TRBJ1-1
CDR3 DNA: TGTGCCAGCAGTCTCGATCGGACAGGGGCGACTGAAGCTTTCTTT
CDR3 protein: CASSLDRTGATEAFF

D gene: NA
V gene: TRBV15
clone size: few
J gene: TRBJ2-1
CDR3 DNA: TGTGCCACGCGGGGCAGCTCCTACAATGAGCAGTTCTTC
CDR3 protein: CATRGSSYNEQFF

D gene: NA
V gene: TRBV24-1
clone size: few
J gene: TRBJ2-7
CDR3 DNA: TGTGCCACCAGTGATTTGAGGGGGGCTCAGGACCCCTACGAGCAGTACTTC
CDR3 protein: CATSDLRGAQDPYEQYF

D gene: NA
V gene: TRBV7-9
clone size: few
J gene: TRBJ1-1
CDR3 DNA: TGTGCCAGCAGCTTAGCAGCTCCCGAAGCTTTCTTT
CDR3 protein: CASSLAAPEAFF

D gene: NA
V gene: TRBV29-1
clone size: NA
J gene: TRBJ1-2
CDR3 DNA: TGCAGCGTTCGACAGGTCAACTATGGCTACACCTTC
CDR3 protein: CSVRQVNYGYTF

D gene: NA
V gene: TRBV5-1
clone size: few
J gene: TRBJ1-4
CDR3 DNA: TGCGCCAGCAGCTTGTTACAGGCTTCGGAAAAACTGTTTTTT
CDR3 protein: CASSLLQASEKLFF

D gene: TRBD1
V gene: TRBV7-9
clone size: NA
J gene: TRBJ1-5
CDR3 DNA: TGTGCCAGCAGCCCGGGGACAGGGGCGATAAATCAGCCCCAGCATTTT
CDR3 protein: CASSPGTGAINQPQHF

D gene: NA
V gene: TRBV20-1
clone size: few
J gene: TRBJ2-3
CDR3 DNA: TGCAGTGCTAGGACCCTCACAGCAGTGAGCACAGATACGCAGTATTTT
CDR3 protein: CSARTLTAVSTDTQYF

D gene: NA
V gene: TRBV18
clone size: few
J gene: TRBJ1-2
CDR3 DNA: TGTGCCAGCTCACCAGGGCCAGCGGTATATGGCTACACCTTC
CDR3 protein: CASSPGPAVYGYTF

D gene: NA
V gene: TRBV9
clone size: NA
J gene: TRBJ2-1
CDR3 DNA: TGTGCCAGCAGCGCGGGGGCGGGAGTGAATGAGCAGTTCTTC
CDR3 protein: CASSAGAGVNEQFF

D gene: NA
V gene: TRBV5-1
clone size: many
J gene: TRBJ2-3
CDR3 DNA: TGCGCCAGCAGCTCGACAGCTAGCACAGATACGCAGTATTTT
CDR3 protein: CASSSTASTDTQYF

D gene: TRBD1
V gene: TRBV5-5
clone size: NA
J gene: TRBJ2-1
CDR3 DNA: TGTGCCAGCAGACGAGACAGGGGGTCGAATGAGCAGTTCTTC
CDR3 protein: CASRRDRGSNEQFF